The sample holds many counts of the clone carrying this T cell receptor (beta chain). Extraction of genomic DNA in unsorted samples used approximately 100 million PBMCs. Trimming stripped 2 bases from V and 6 bases from J, with 10 bases between. The CDR3 has 13 amino acids. Germline loops: CDR1 SGHAT, CDR2 FQNNGV. The sample belongs to a study of shared clonotypes between healthy human individuals. Original data processing: Filtering differed for immunoSEQ, which gave only junction sequences without quality scores. Sequencing used immunoSEQ multiplex PCR; TCRdb keeps in-frame clones, though not all of them. From that table come the V and J calls and clone size; the DNA was used to work out D and trimming. The sample shows fewer than 650,000 clones, about 79% of them seen only once.

This sequence originates from a woman aged 40 to 49 in good health. Some clones in this sample may be carry-over from other donors' samples. The specimen sequenced was PBMCs. The chain employs TRBV11-2 and TRBJ1-1; unclear D gene. The CDR3 loop reads CASSLQFNSEAFF. The CDR3 bases are TGTGCCAGCAGCTTACAGTTCAATTCTGAAGCTTTCTTT.